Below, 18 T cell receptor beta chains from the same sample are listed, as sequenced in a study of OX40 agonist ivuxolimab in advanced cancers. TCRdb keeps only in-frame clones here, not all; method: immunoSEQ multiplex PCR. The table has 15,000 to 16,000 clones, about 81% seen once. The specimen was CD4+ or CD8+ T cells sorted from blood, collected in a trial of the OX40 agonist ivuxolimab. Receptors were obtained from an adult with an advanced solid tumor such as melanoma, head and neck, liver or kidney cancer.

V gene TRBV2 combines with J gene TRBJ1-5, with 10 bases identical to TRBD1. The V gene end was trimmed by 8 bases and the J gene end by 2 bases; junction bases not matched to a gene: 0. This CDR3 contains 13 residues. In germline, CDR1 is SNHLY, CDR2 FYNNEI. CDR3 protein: CASGTGGNQPQHF. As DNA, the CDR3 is TGTGCCAGCGGGACAGGGGGCAATCAGCCCCAGCATTTT.

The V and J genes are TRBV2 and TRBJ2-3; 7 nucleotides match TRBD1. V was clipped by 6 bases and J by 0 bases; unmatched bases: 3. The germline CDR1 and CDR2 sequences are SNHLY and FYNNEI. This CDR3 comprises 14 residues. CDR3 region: CASSGDSSTDTQYF. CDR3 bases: TGTGCCAGCAGCGGGGACAGTAGCACAGATACGCAGTATTTT. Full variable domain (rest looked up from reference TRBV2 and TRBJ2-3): EPEVTQTPSHQVTQMGQEVILRCVPISNHLYFYWYRQILGQKVEFLVSFYNNEISEKSEIFDDQFSVERPDGSNFTLKIRSTKLEDSAMYFCASSGDSSTDTQYFGPGTRLTVL.

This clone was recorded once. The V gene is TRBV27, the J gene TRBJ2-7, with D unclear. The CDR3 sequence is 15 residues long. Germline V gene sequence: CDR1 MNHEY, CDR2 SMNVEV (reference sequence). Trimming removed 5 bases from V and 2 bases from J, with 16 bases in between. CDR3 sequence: CASSLTPSYPYEQYF. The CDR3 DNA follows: TGTGCCAGCAGTCTAACACCCTCGTACCCCTACGAGCAGTACTTC.

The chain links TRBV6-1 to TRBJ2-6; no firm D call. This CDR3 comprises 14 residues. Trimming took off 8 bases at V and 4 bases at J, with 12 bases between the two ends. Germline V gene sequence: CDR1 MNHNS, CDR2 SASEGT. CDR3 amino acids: CASQAGAGANVLTF. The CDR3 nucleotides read TGTGCCAGCCAAGCCGGCGCGGGGGCCAACGTCCTGACTTTC.

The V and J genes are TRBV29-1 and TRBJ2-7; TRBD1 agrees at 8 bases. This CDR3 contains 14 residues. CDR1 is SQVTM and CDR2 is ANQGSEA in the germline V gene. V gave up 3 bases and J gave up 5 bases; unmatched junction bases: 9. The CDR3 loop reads CSVESTDRVNEQYF. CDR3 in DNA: TGCAGCGTTGAGAGTACGGACAGGGTCAACGAGCAGTACTTC.

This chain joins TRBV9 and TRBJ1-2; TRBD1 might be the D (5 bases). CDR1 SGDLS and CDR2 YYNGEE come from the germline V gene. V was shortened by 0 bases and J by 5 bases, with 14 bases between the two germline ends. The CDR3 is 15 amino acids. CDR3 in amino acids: CASSVEGESRYGYTF. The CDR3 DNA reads TGTGCCAGCAGCGTAGAAGGGGAATCGAGGTATGGCTACACCTTC.

CDR3 residues: CASSSGAWLTDTQYF. CDR3 bases: TGTGCCAGCAGTTCGGGGGCATGGTTGACAGATACGCAGTATTTT. This chain links TRBV6-5 with TRBJ2-3, with D possibly being TRBD1 or TRBD2 (6 bases each). The CDR3 length is 15 residues. Trimming pared 4 bases from V and 3 bases from J, leaving 14 bases between. Germline-derived CDR1 and CDR2 are MNHEY and SVGAGI.

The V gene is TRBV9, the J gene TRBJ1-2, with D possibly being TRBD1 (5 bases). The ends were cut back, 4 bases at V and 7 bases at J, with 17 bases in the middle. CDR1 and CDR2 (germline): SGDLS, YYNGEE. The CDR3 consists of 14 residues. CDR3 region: CASSPRGSVLGYTF. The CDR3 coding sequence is TGTGCCAGCAGCCCTCGGGGGTCGGTCCTTGGCTACACCTTC.

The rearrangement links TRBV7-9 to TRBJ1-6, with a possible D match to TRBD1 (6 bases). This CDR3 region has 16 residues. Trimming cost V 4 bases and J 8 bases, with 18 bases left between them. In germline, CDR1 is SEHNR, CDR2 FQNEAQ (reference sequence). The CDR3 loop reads CASSWERGTSDSPLHF. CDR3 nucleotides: TGTGCCAGCAGCTGGGAACGTGGGACATCGGATTCACCCCTCCACTTT.

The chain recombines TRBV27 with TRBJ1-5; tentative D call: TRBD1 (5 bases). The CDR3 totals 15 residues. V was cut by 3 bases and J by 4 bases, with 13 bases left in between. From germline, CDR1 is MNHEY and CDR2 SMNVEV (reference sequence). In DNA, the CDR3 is TGTGCCAGCAGTTTTGGGGGTGGCCCAAATCAGCCCCAGCATTTT. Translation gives CASSFGGGPNQPQHF.

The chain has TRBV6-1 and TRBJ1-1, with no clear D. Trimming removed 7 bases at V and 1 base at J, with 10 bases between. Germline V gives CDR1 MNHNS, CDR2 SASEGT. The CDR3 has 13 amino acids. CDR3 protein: CASIATGNTEAFF. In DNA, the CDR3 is TGTGCCAGCATCGCGACCGGGAACACTGAAGCTTTCTTT.

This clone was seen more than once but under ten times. The chain's CDR3 is CAELRGPTEAFF. The CDR3 DNA sequence: TGTGCCGAACTCAGGGGGCCCACTGAAGCTTTCTTT. The J gene is TRBJ1-1, the V gene TRBV6-4; TRBD1 agrees at 8 bases. The ends lost 11 bases at V and 4 bases at J; junction bases unmatched: 6. The CDR3 is 12 residues long. Germline loops: CDR1 MRHNA, CDR2 SNTAGT.

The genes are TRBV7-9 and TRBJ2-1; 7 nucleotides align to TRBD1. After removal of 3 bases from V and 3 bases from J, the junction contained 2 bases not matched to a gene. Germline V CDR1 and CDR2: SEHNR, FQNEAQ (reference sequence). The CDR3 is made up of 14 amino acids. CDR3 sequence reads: CASSFRDSYNEQFF. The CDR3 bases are TGTGCCAGCAGCTTCCGGGACAGCTACAATGAGCAGTTCTTC.

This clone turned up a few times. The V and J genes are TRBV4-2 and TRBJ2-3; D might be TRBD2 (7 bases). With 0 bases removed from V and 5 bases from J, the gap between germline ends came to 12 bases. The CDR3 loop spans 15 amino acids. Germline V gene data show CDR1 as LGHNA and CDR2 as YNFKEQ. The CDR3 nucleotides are TGTGCCAGCAGCCAAGAGAAGGGGGAGGGAGATACGCAGTATTTT. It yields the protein CASSQEKGEGDTQYF.

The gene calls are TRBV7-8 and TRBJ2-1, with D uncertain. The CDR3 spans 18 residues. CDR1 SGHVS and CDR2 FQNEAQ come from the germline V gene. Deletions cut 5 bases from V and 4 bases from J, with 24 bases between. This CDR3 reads CASSPDWSVGGAYNEQFF. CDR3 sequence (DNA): TGTGCCAGCAGCCCAGACTGGTCAGTTGGCGGCGCATACAATGAGCAGTTCTTC.

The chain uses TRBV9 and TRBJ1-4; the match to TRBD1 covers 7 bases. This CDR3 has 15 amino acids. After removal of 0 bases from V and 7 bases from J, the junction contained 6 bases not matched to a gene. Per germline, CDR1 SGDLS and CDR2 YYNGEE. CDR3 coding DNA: TGTGCCAGCAGCGTAGATGGAGACAGGGCTGAAAAACTGTTTTTT. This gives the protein CASSVDGDRAEKLFF.

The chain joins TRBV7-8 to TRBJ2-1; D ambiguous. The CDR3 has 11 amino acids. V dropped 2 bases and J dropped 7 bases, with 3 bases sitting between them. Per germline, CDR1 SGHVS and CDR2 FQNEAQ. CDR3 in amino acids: CASSLRNEQFF. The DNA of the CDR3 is TGTGCCAGCAGCTTAAGAAATGAGCAGTTCTTC.

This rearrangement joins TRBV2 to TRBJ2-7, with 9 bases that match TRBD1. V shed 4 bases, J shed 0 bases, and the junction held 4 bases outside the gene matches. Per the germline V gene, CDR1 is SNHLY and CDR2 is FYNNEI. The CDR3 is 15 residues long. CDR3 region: CASSGKDRGSYEQYF. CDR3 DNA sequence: TGTGCCAGCAGTGGTAAGGACAGGGGCTCCTACGAGCAGTACTTC.